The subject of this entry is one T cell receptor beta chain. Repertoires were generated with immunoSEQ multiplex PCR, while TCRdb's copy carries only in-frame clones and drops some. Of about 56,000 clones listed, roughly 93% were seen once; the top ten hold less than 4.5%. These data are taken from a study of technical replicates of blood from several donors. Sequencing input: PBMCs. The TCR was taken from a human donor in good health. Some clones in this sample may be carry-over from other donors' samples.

In DNA form, the CDR3 reads TGTGCCAGCAGGAGCTCCTATAATTCACCCCTCCACTTT. Protein sequence: CASRSSYNSPLHF. This chain uses TRBV5-4 with TRBJ1-6; D remains ambiguous. This CDR3 contains 13 residues. V dropped 5 bases and J dropped 0 bases, with 3 bases sitting between them. CDR1 is SGHNT and CDR2 is YYREEE in the germline V gene (reference sequence).